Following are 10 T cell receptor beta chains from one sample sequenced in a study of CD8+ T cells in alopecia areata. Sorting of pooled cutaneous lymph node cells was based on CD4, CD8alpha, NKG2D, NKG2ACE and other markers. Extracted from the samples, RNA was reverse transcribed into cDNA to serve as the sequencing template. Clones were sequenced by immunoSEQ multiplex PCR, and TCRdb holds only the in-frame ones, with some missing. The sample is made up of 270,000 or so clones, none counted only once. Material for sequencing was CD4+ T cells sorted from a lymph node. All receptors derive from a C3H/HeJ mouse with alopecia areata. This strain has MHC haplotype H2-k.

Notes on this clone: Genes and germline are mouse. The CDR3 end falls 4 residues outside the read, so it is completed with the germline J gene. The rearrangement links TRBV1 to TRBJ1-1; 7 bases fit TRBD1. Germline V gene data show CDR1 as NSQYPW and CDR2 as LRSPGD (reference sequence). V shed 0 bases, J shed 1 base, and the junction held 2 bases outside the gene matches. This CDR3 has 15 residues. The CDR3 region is CTCSAEGGRNTEVFF. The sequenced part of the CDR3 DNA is TGCACCTGCAGTGCAGAAGGGGGCAGGAACACA.

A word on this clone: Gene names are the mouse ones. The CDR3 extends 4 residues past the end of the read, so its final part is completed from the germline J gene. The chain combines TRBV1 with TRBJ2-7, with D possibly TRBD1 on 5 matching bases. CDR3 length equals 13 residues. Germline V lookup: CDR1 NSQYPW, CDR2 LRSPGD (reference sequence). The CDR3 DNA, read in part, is TGCACCTGCAGTGCCGGCAGGGAGGAT. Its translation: CTCSAGRED. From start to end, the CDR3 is CTCSAGREDEQYF.

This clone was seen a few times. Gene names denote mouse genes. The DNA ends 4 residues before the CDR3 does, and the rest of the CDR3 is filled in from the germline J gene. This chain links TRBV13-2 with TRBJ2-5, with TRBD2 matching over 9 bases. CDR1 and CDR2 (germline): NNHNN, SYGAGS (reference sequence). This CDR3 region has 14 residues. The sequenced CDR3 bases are TGTGCCAGCGGTGATTGGGGGGGCGTGGAC. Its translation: CASGDWGGVD. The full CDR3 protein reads CASGDWGGVDTQYF.

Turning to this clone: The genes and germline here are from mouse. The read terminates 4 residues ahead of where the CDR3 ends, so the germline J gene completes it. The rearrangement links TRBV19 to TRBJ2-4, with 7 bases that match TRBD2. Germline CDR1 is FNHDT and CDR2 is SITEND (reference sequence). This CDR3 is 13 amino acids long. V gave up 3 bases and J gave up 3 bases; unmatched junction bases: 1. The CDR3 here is CASSTWGQNTLYF. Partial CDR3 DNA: TGTGCCAGCAGTACCTGGGGGCAAAAC.

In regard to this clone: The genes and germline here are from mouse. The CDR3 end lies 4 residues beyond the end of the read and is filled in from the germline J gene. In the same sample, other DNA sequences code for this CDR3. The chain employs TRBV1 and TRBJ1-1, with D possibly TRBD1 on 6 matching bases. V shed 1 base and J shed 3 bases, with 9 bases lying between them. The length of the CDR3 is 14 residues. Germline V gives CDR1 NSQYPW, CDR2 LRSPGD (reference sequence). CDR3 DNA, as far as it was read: TGCACCTGCAGTGCAGGGGGGGCAGACACA. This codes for CTCSAGGADT. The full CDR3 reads CTCSAGGADTEVFF.

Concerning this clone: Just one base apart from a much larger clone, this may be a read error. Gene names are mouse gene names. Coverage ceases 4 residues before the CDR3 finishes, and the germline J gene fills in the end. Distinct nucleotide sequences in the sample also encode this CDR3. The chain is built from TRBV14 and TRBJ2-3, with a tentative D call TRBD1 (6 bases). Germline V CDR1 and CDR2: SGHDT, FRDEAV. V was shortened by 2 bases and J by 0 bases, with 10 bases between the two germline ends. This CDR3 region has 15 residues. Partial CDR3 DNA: TGTGCCAGCAGTTTAGGGACAACTAGTGCAGAA. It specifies CASSLGTTSAE. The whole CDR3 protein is CASSLGTTSAETLYF.

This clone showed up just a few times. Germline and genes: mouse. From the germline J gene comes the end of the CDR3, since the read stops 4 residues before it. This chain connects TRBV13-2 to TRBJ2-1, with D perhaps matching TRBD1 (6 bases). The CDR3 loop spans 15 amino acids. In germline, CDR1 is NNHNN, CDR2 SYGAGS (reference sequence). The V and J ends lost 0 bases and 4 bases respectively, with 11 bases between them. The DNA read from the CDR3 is TGTGCCAGCGGTGATGCATTGGACAGATATGCT. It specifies CASGDALDRYA. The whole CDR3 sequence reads CASGDALDRYAEQFF.

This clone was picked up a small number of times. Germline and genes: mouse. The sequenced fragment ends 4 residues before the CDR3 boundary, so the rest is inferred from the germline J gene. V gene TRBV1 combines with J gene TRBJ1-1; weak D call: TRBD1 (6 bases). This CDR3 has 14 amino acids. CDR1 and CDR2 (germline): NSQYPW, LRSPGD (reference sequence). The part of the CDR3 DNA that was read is TGCACCTGCAGTGCAGATCAGGGCAGGGGA. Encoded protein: CTCSADQGRG. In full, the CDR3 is CTCSADQGRGEVFF. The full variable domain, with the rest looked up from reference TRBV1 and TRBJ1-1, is VTLLEQNPRWRLVPRGQAVNLRCILKNSQYPWMSWYQQDLQKQLQWLFTLRSPGDKEVKSLPGADYLATRVTDTELRLQVANMSQGRTLYCTCSADQGRGEVFFGKGTRLTVV.

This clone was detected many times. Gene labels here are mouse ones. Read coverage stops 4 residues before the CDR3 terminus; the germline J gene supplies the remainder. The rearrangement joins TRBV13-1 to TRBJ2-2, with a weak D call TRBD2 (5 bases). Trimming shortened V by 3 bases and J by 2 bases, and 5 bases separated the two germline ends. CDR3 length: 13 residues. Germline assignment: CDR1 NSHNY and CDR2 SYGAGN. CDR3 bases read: TGTGCCAGCAGTGTGGGGAACACCGGG. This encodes CASSVGNTG. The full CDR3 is CASSVGNTGQLYF.

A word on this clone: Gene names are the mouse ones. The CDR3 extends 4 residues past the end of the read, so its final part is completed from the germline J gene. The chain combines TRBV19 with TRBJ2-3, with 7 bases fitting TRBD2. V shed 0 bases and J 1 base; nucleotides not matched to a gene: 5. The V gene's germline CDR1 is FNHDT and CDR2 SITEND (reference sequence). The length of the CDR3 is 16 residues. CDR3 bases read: TGTGCCAGCAGTATAGTCTGGGGGTCTGGTGCAGAA. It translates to CASSIVWGSGAE. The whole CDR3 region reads CASSIVWGSGAETLYF.